The rows below give T cell receptor beta chains drawn from one sample of a study of Ad26.COV2.S vaccination and SARS-CoV-2 variants. The repertoire was sequenced with immunoSEQ multiplex PCR; TCRdb's copy has only in-frame clones and lacks some. The top ten clones hold under 2% of a sample with 350,000 to 600,000 clones, about nine tenths of them seen once. Sample: peripheral blood, taken in a trial of Ad26.COV2.S vaccine versus placebo. These receptors came from a person aged 18-65 years who received the Ad26.COV2.S COVID-19 vaccine or a placebo. Both conserved end residues are trimmed from each CDR3.

V gene,CDR3 protein
TRBV7-9,ASSLASSGHLNTEAF
TRBV28,ASSLRDRANNEQF
TRBV6-5,ASSYAAGSNQPQH
TRBV19,ASSAPRVGAEAF
TRBV19,ASSIGQGAGNQPQH
TRBV27,ASSLSTGSYGYT
TRBV6-5,ASSYNPGVGTGELF
TRBV19,ASSIYASGASDTQY
TRBV2,ASSDSAGGDTQY
TRBV10-1,ARTDDRRVSNEKLF
TRBV7-2,ASSLYEGLAF
TRBV29-1,SVGQGSTEAF
TRBV6-5,ASSYSGQGGTEAF
TRBV6-5,ASRTQGNTEAF
TRBV30,AWSGLGAVGNEQF
TRBV29-1,SVASGETHGYT
TRBV7-6,ASSGTSRRWWDTGELF
TRBV28,ASSSSTGAGNTIY
TRBV15,ATSRDRGLAGVQETQY
TRBV28,ASRRARGSPLH